These T cell receptor beta chains were read from a single sample in a study of CD8+CD57+ T cells in acquired aplastic anemia. TCRdb passed the reads through MiXCR, listing each CDR3 protein once. The sample yields 400,000 to 450,000 distinct CDR3 sequences, about two thirds seen once. The sequencing sample was made of sorted CD4+, CD8+, or CD8+CD57+ T cells (not recorded which) from PBMCs. The receptors were gathered from a human donor in good health, serving as a control. Each CDR3 is given with its conserved first and last residue. A D gene is named only where the DNA matches it firmly. Clone size is not always given. Where it is, it says once, few, many or a class for expanded clones.

TRBD1	TRBJ1-6	NA	TRBV29-1	CSVAGTAENSPLQF	TGCAGTGTTGCTGGGACAGCCGAGAATTCGCCCCTCCAGTTT
NA	TRBJ1-1	NA	TRBV7-2	CASSVLIGRLNYCF	TGTGCCAGCAGCGTACTGATCGGGAGACTCAACTATTGCTTT
NA	TRBJ2-7	NA	TRBV9	CASSSGPASGNTF	TGTGCCAGCAGCTCTGGCCCGGCCTCCGGCAACACCTTC
NA	TRBJ2-1	NA	TRBV7-2	CASVTGKGTNEEFF	TGTGCCAGTGTAACGGGGAAGGGAACTAATGAAGAGTTCTTC
NA	TRBJ1-1	once	TRBV7-8	CASSPRYHERTEAFF	TGTGCCAGCAGCCCAAGGTACCACGAACGTACTGAAGCTTTCTTT
NA	TRBJ1-1	many	TRBV29-1	CSVGSTGEAFF	TGCAGCGTTGGCTCTACGGGGGAAGCTTTCTTT
NA	TRBJ1-2	NA	TRBV9	CASSLRGGLAGNYGYTF	TGTGCCAGCAGTCTTAGAGGGGGACTGGCAGGGAACTATGGCTACACCTTC
TRBD2	TRBJ2-1	NA	TRBV7-2	CASSPTGGAEDGYFF	TGTGCCAGCAGCCCAACGGGAGGGGCCGAAGACGGCTACTTCTTC
TRBD1	TRBJ2-7	NA	TRBV7-4	CASSVVGDRGGEQYF	TGTGCCAGCAGCGTAGTGGGAGACAGGGGTGGCGAGCAGTACTTC
NA	TRBJ1-1	NA	TRBV12-3/TRBV12-4	CASSSRGDTGAFF	TGTGCCAGTAGTTCTCGCGGAGACACTGGAGCTTTCTTT
NA	TRBJ2-2	many	TRBV4-2	CASSHVLAGTGELFF	TGTGCCAGCAGCCACGTTTTGGCAGGGACCGGGGAGCTGTTTTTT
TRBD1	TRBJ2-3	NA	TRBV7-9	CASSLARTGSTDTQYF	TGTGCCAGCAGCTTAGCCAGGACAGGGAGCACAGATACGCAGTATTTT
NA	TRBJ1-6	NA	TRBV20-1	CSARRGPNSTLHF	TGCAGTGCGAGGCGCGGGCCTAATTCAACCCTCCACTTT
NA	TRBJ1-5	NA	TRBV20-1	CSARAGFSNQPQHF	TGCAGTGCTAGAGCAGGGTTTAGCAATCAGCCCCAGCATTTT